One and the same sample provided the 5 T cell receptor beta chains below, sequenced in a study of early T cells in non-severe SARS-CoV-2 infection. TCRdb called the 5' RACE reads again in MiXCR, with one record for every CDR3 protein. Of tens of thousands of distinct CDR3 sequences detected, about 8.9% appear once; the ten largest clones hold approximately 15%. Sequencing used whole blood. All receptors come from an adult who was a healthcare worker with PCR-confirmed SARS-CoV-2 infection or an uninfected control (not recorded which).

In this sample, this clonotype turned up many times. V gene TRBV20-1 combines with J gene TRBJ1-1; no definite D call. V lost 3 bases, J lost 0 bases, and 8 bases lay in between. CDR1 is DFQATT and CDR2 is SNEGSKA in the germline V gene (reference sequence). This CDR3 is built from 13 residues. The CDR3 DNA follows: TGCAGTGCTAGGGTACAGTTGAACACTGAAGCTTTCTTT. It translates to CSARVQLNTEAFF.

There are many counts of this clonotype. The chain couples TRBV5-1 to TRBJ2-2; D may match TRBD1 or TRBD2 (7 bases each). Germline CDR1 SGHRS, CDR2 YFSETQ. V lost 0 bases and J lost 3, with 21 bases in between. There are 19 residues in the CDR3. CDR3 amino acids: CASSLAPTGAAGDTGELFF. The CDR3 coding sequence is TGCGCCAGCAGCTTGGCCCCTACAGGGGCGGCGGGAGACACCGGGGAGCTGTTTTTT.

This clonotype came up many times. This sequence joins TRBV12-3 or TRBV12-4 and TRBJ2-5; no reliable D call. The CDR3 spans 13 residues. The V and J ends lost 2 bases and 5 bases respectively, with 9 bases between them. For the CDR3, the DNA is TGTGCCAGCAGTTTATTTGTGGTGGAGACCCAGTACTTC. It yields the protein CASSLFVVETQYF.

This clonotype came up many times. The chain combines TRBV6-2 or TRBV6-3 with TRBJ1-1; no clear D. Trimming took 0 bases from V and 3 from J, leaving 5 bases between them. Germline V gives CDR1 MNHEY, CDR2 SVGEGT. The CDR3 has 13 amino acids. The CDR3 nucleotides read TGTGCCAGCAGTTACTCCCAGTACACTGAAGCTTTCTTT. Its translation: CASSYSQYTEAFF.

This clonotype occurred a few times. The rearrangement links TRBV7-3 to TRBJ2-2, with a tentative D call TRBD1 (6 bases). The CDR3 covers 13 residues. Trimming removed 2 bases at V and 6 bases at J, with 7 bases between. CDR1 SGHTA and CDR2 FQGTGA come from the germline V gene. CDR3 residues: CASSLQGSGELFF. The CDR3 nucleotides read TGTGCCAGCAGCTTACAGGGGTCCGGGGAGCTGTTTTTT.